This entry is about one T cell receptor beta chain. Per the germline V gene, CDR1 is MDHEN and CDR2 is SYDVKM. The V end lost 8 bases, the J end lost 0 bases, and 12 bases lay between the germline ends. The CDR3 consists of 14 residues. The data were obtained in a study of shared clonotypes between healthy human individuals. Assay: immunoSEQ multiplex PCR; the TCRdb copy retains only in-frame clones and omits some. This sample yields roughly 2,000,000 clones, of which 93% are seen a single time; about 1.7% belongs to the top ten. Naivety among CD8 cells was defined by CD45RO negativity and positive CCR7 selection, thereby excluding terminally differentiated effector memory CD45RA+ cells.

The chain employs TRBV28 and TRBJ2-3; no reliable D call. Sequencing was carried out using naive CD8+ T cells from PBMCs. The sequence came from a man between 18 and 29 years old in good health. Some clones in this sample may be carry-over from other donors' samples. The CDR3 bases are TGTGCCAGCCGTCCGGTAACTAGCACAGATACGCAGTATTTT. Its protein is CASRPVTSTDTQYF.